The 6 T cell receptor beta chains below come from one sample, sequenced in a study of neurological immune-mediated disorders. TCRdb redid the calling of the 5' RACE reads with MiXCR, one entry per CDR3 protein. The repertoire has approximately 30,000 distinct CDR3 sequences, approximately 4% of them found once; the top ten carry more than 20%. Sequencing was performed on CD4+ T cells from blood. These receptors came from a woman in her thirties or forties in good health.

This clonotype came up many times. The chain joins TRBV12-3 or TRBV12-4 to TRBJ1-2; the match to TRBD1 covers 11 bases. CDR3 length equals 15 residues. The V and J ends lost 3 bases and 8 bases, in that order; junction bases with no gene match: 8. The CDR3 is CASSFLGQGAPGYTF. DNA for the CDR3: TGTGCCAGCAGTTTCCTAGGACAGGGGGCGCCCGGCTACACCTTC.

At least ten counts were recorded for this clonotype. The chain combines TRBV10-2 with TRBJ2-7; 8 bases line up with TRBD1. The V gene's germline CDR1 is WSHSY and CDR2 SAAADI. This CDR3 is 13 amino acids long. Trimming removed 8 bases from V and 4 bases from J; junction bases left unmatched: 7. The CDR3 reads CASGRQGRYEQYF. CDR3 DNA: TGCGCCAGCGGCAGACAGGGGCGGTACGAGCAGTACTTC.

This clonotype was found many times. The V and J genes are TRBV5-1 and TRBJ2-2; a possible D gene is TRBD1 (6 bases). The CDR3 is made up of 14 amino acids. Trimming cost V 2 bases and J 2 bases, with 7 bases left between them. CDR1 SGHRS and CDR2 YFSETQ come from the germline V gene. This chain's CDR3 is CASSLQGNTGELFF. The CDR3 region has the DNA TGCGCCAGCAGCTTACAGGGAAACACCGGGGAGCTGTTTTTT.

This clonotype appeared many times. CDR3 protein: CSARRRNEKLFF. CDR3 DNA: TGCAGTGCTAGACGGAGAAATGAAAAACTGTTTTTT. The V call is TRBV20-1, the J call TRBJ1-4; D remains unclear. This CDR3 comprises 12 residues. V was pared by 2 bases and J by 5 bases, with 6 bases between. Germline V gene sequence: CDR1 DFQATT, CDR2 SNEGSKA (reference sequence).

This clonotype was seen ten or more times. The rearrangement joins TRBV11-1 to TRBJ2-1; no firm D call. The germline V and J ends were trimmed by 1 base and 5 bases, with 3 bases remaining between them. In germline, CDR1 is SGHAT, CDR2 FQDESV (reference sequence). This CDR3 is 12 amino acids long. The CDR3 protein is CASSLVDNEQFF. CDR3 DNA sequence: TGTGCCAGCAGCTTAGTCGACAATGAGCAGTTCTTC.

Concerning this clonotype: The junction and the germline gene differ at one end; a read error may be behind it. The chain combines TRBV5-1 with TRBJ2-2; D not certain. The CDR3 has 16 amino acids. Germline assignment: CDR1 SGHRS and CDR2 YFSETQ. The CDR3 DNA sequence: TGCGCCAGCAGTTTGGCCGACGCCACGGACACCGGGGAGCTGTTTTTT. It encodes CASSLADATDTGELFF.